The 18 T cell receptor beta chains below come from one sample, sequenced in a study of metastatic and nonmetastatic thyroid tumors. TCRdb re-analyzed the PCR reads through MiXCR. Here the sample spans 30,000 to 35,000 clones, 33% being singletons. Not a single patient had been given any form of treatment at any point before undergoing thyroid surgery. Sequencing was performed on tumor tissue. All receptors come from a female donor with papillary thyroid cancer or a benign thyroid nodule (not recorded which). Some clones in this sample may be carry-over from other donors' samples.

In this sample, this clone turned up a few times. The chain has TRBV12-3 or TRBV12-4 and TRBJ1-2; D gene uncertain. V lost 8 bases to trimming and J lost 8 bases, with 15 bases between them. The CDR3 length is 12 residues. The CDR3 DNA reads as TGTGCCAGCTTGACGGAAACCGGGGGCTACACCTTC. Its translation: CASLTETGGYTF.

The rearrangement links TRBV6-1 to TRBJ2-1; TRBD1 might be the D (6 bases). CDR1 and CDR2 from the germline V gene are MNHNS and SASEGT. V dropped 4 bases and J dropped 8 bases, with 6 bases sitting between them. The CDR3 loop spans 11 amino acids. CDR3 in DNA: TGTGCCAGCAGTGCAGGGGATGAGCAGTTCTTC. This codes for CASSAGDEQFF.

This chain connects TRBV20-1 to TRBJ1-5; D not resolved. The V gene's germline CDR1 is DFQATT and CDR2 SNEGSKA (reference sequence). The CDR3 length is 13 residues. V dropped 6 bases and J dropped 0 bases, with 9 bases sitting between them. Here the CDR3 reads CSAFDDSNQPQHF. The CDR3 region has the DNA TGCAGTGCGTTCGACGATAGCAATCAGCCCCAGCATTTT.

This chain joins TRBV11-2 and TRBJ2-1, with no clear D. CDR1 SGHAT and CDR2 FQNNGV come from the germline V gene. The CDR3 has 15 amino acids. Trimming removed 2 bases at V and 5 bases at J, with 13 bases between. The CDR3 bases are TGTGCCAGCAGCTTACGTATATCAAGCGACAATGAGCAGTTCTTC. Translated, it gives CASSLRISSDNEQFF.

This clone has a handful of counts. The CDR3 nucleotides read TGTGCCAGTAGTATAAGGGACAGGGACTACAATGAGCAGTTCTTC. Amino acid sequence: CASSIRDRDYNEQFF. The rearrangement links TRBV19 to TRBJ2-1, with 9 bases lining up with TRBD1. With V trimmed by 2 bases and J by 3 bases, 2 bases remained unmatched. In germline, CDR1 is LNHDA, CDR2 SQIVND (reference sequence). CDR3 length: 15 residues. Complete variable domain (other parts from reference TRBV19 and TRBJ2-1): DGGITQSPKYLFRKEGQNVTLSCEQNLNHDAMYWYRQDPGQGLRLIYYSQIVNDFQKGDIAEGYSVSREKKESFPLTVTSAQKNPTAFYLCASSIRDRDYNEQFFGPGTRLTVL.

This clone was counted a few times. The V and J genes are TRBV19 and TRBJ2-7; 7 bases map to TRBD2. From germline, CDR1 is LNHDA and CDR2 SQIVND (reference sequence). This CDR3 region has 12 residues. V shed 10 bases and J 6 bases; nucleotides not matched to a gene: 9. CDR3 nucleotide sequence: TGTGCCATAATGGGACTAAGCGGCGAGCAGTACTTC. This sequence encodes CAIMGLSGEQYF.

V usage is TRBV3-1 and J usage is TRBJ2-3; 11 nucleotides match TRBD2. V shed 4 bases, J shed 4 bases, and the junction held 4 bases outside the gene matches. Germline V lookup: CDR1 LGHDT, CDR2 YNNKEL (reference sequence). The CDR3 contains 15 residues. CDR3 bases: TGTGCCAGCAGCCTCACTAGCGGGAGTTCAGATACGCAGTATTTT. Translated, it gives CASSLTSGSSDTQYF.

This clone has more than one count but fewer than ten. CDR3 region: CASSQGYEQYF. The DNA for the CDR3 is TGCGCCAGCAGTCAGGGGTACGAGCAGTACTTC. This chain links TRBV10-1 with TRBJ2-7; D may be TRBD1 (6 bases). Looked up from germline, CDR1 is WNHNN and CDR2 is SYGVQD (reference sequence). Trimming took off 5 bases at V and 4 bases at J, with 6 bases between the two ends. This CDR3 has 11 amino acids.

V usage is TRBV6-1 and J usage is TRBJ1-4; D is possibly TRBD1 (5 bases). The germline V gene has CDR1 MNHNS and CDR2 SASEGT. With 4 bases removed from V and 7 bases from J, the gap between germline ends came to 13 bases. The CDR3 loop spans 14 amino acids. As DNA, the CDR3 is TGTGCCAGCAGTGGGTTGCTAAGGGGTGAAAAACTGTTTTTT. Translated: CASSGLLRGEKLFF.

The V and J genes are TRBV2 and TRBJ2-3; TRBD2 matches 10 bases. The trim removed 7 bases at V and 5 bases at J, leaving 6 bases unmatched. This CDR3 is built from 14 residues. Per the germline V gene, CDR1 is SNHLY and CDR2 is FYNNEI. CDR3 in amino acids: CASKLAGARDTQYF. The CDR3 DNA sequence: TGTGCCAGCAAGCTAGCGGGAGCTCGAGATACGCAGTATTTT.

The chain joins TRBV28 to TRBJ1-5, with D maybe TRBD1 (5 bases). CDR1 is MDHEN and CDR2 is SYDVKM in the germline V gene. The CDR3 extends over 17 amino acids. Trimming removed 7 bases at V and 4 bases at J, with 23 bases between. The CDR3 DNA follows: TGTGCCAGCAACTCACCGGGACTCATACGCCCGAATCAGCCCCAGCATTTT. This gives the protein CASNSPGLIRPNQPQHF.

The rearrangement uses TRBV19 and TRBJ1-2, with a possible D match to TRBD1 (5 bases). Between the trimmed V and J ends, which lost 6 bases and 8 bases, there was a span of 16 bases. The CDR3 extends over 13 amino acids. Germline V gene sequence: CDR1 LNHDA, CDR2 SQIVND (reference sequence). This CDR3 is CASRGARVEGYTF. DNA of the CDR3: TGTGCCAGTAGGGGTGCCAGGGTGGAAGGCTACACCTTC.

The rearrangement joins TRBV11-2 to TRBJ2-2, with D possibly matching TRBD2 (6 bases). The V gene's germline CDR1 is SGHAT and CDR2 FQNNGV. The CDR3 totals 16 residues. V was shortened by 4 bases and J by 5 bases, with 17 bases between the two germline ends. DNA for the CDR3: TGTGCCAGCAGCTCGGGACTGCTAGTAGGAACCGGGGAGCTGTTTTTT. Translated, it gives CASSSGLLVGTGELFF.

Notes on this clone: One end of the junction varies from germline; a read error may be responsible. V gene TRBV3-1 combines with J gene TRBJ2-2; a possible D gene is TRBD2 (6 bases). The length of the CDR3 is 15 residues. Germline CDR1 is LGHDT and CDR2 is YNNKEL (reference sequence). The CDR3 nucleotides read TGTGCCAGCAGCCAAGTAGGTCGAAGAGGCGGGGAGCTGTCTTTT. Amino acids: CASSQVGRRGGELSF.

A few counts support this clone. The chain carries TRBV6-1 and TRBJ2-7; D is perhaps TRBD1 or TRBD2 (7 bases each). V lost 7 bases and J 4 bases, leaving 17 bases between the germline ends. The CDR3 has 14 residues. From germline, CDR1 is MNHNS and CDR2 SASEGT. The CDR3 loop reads CASTPSGGGYEQYF. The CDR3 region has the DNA TGTGCCAGCACACCGTCAGGGGGAGGGTACGAGCAGTACTTC.

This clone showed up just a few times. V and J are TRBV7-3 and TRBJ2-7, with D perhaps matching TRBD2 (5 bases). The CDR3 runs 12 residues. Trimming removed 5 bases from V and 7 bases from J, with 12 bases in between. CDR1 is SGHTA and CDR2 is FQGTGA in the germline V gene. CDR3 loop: CASSNGNGEQYF. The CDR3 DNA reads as TGTGCCAGCAGCAACGGGAATGGGGAGCAGTACTTC.

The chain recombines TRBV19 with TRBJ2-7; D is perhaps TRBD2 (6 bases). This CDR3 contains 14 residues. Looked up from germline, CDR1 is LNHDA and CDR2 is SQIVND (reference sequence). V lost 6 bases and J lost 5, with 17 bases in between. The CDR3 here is CASSADTAGNEQYF. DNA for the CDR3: TGTGCCAGTAGCGCCGATACTGCGGGGAACGAGCAGTACTTC.

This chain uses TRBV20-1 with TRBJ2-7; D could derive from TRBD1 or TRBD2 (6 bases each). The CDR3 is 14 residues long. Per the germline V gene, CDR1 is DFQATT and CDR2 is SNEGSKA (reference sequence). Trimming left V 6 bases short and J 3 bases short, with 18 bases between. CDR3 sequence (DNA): TGCAGTGCCCCCTGGGGGGCGGGAAACTACGAGCAGTACTTC. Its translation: CSAPWGAGNYEQYF.